The rows below give T cell receptor beta chains drawn from one sample of a study of blood T cell repertoires in COVID-19. TCRdb keeps only in-frame clones here, not all; method: immunoSEQ multiplex PCR. The repertoire holds about 81,000 clones, around 91% seen once, with 10% to 15% in the top ten. The sample comprised peripheral blood. The receptors derive from a man in his 70s with active or convalescent COVID-19. The CDR3 runs from the conserved cysteine through the conserved F or W. A D gene is named only where the DNA matches it firmly. Clone size is not always given. Where it is, it says once, few, many or a class for expanded clones.

V gene: TRBV19; CDR3 length: 15; clone size: .; D gene: .; J gene: TRBJ1-1; CDR3 DNA: TGTGCCAGCAGGGTGGGGTCGGCGCGGGGCACTGAAGCTTTCTTT; CDR3 protein: CASRVGSARGTEAFF
V gene: TRBV14; CDR3 length: 15; clone size: .; D gene: .; J gene: TRBJ1-1; CDR3 DNA: TGTGCCAGCAGCCACCCCCCGGGGGGGGGCACTGAAGCTTTCTTT; CDR3 protein: CASSHPPGGGTEAFF
V gene: TRBV3-1/TRBV3-2; CDR3 length: 15; clone size: .; D gene: TRBD1; J gene: TRBJ2-7; CDR3 DNA: TGTGCCAGCAGCCCCCGGGACAGGAGAACCTACGAGCAGTACTTC; CDR3 protein: CASSPRDRRTYEQYF
V gene: TRBV9; CDR3 length: 15; clone size: .; D gene: .; J gene: TRBJ1-5; CDR3 DNA: TGTGCCAGCAGCGTAGAAGGGGATAGCAATCAGCCCCAGCATTTT; CDR3 protein: CASSVEGDSNQPQHF
V gene: TRBV18; CDR3 length: 13; clone size: .; D gene: TRBD1; J gene: TRBJ1-2; CDR3 DNA: TGTGCCAGCTCGCTTACCGGGACAGACCTCCACACCTTC; CDR3 protein: CASSLTGTDLHTF
V gene: TRBV4-1; CDR3 length: 13; clone size: .; D gene: .; J gene: TRBJ1-3; CDR3 DNA: TGCGCCAGTGACCAGGGCTCTGGAAACACCATATATTTT; CDR3 protein: CASDQGSGNTIYF
V gene: TRBV18; CDR3 length: 14; clone size: .; D gene: .; J gene: TRBJ1-2; CDR3 DNA: TGTGCCAGCTCACCACAGCGCAGTAACTATGGCTACACCTTC; CDR3 protein: CASSPQRSNYGYTF
V gene: TRBV7-9; CDR3 length: 12; clone size: .; D gene: .; J gene: TRBJ2-5; CDR3 DNA: TGTGCCAGCAGCCCCCGGAGGGAGACCCAGTACTTC; CDR3 protein: CASSPRRETQYF
V gene: TRBV12-3/TRBV12-4; CDR3 length: 13; clone size: .; D gene: TRBD1; J gene: TRBJ1-5; CDR3 DNA: TGTGCCAGCAGGGTAAACTACAGGGGTCCCCAGCATTTT; CDR3 protein: CASRVNYRGPQHF
V gene: TRBV20-1; CDR3 length: 12; clone size: .; D gene: TRBD1; J gene: TRBJ2-7; CDR3 DNA: TGCAGTGCTAGTGGGACAGGGACTGAGCAGTACTTC; CDR3 protein: CSASGTGTEQYF
V gene: TRBV27; CDR3 length: 14; clone size: .; D gene: .; J gene: TRBJ1-5; CDR3 DNA: TGTGCCAGCAGTTTTACGCAAAGCCTTATGCCCCAGCATTTT; CDR3 protein: CASSFTQSLMPQHF
V gene: TRBV11-2; CDR3 length: 18; clone size: .; D gene: TRBD2; J gene: TRBJ2-6; CDR3 DNA: TGTGCCAGCAGCTCATCGGGGGGATTTTCCTCTGGGGCCAACGTCCTGACTTTC; CDR3 protein: CASSSSGGFSSGANVLTF
V gene: TRBV5-1; CDR3 length: 14; clone size: .; D gene: TRBD1; J gene: TRBJ2-3; CDR3 DNA: TGCGCCAGCAGCTTGGGACAGGGTCCAGATACGCAGTATTTT; CDR3 protein: CASSLGQGPDTQYF
V gene: TRBV7-8; CDR3 length: 12; clone size: .; D gene: .; J gene: TRBJ1-1; CDR3 DNA: TGTGCCAGCAGCTTTGCCGAGACTGAAGCTTTCTTT; CDR3 protein: CASSFAETEAFF
V gene: TRBV18; CDR3 length: 15; clone size: .; D gene: .; J gene: TRBJ2-3; CDR3 DNA: TGTGCCAGCTCACCATGGGGGGGCAGCACAGATACGCAGTATTTT; CDR3 protein: CASSPWGGSTDTQYF
V gene: TRBV2; CDR3 length: 17; clone size: .; D gene: TRBD2; J gene: TRBJ2-1; CDR3 DNA: TGTGCCAGCAGGGACCCTAGCGGGGGGGTCTCCTACAATGAGCAGTTCTTC; CDR3 protein: CASRDPSGGVSYNEQFF
V gene: TRBV6-5; CDR3 length: 11; clone size: .; D gene: .; J gene: TRBJ1-2; CDR3 DNA: TGTGCCAGCACCGAGGGCTATGGCTACACCTTC; CDR3 protein: CASTEGYGYTF
V gene: TRBV4-1; CDR3 length: 13; clone size: .; D gene: TRBD1; J gene: TRBJ1-4; CDR3 DNA: TGCGCCAGCAGCCAGGATAACAGGGGGAAACTGTTTTTT; CDR3 protein: CASSQDNRGKLFF
V gene: TRBV3-1/TRBV3-2; CDR3 length: 16; clone size: .; D gene: TRBD2; J gene: TRBJ2-1; CDR3 DNA: TGTGCCAGCAGCCCGGATAGCGGGGGGGACTACAATGAGCAGTTCTTC; CDR3 protein: CASSPDSGGDYNEQFF
V gene: TRBV6-1; CDR3 length: 17; clone size: .; D gene: TRBD1; J gene: TRBJ1-5; CDR3 DNA: TGTGCCAGCAGTGAAGTGGGGCAGGGGGCGAGCAATCAGCCCCAGCATTTT; CDR3 protein: CASSEVGQGASNQPQHF
V gene: TRBV7-9; CDR3 length: 19; clone size: once; D gene: TRBD2; J gene: TRBJ2-3; CDR3 DNA: TGTGCCAGCAGTTGGGGGACGGGGACTATGGGTCGGGGCACAGATACGCAGTATTTT; CDR3 protein: CASSWGTGTMGRGTDTQYF
V gene: TRBV2; CDR3 length: 15; clone size: few; D gene: TRBD1; J gene: TRBJ2-7; CDR3 DNA: TGTGCCAGCAGTGTTGAGACAGGGGGCTTTTACGAGCAGTACTTC; CDR3 protein: CASSVETGGFYEQYF
V gene: TRBV29-1; CDR3 length: 13; clone size: .; D gene: TRBD2; J gene: TRBJ2-7; CDR3 DNA: TGCAGCGTTCAGGGAGGGTTAACCTACGAGCAGTACTTC; CDR3 protein: CSVQGGLTYEQYF
V gene: TRBV4-3; CDR3 length: 17; clone size: few; D gene: .; J gene: TRBJ2-7; CDR3 DNA: TGCGCCAGCAGCCAAGCTTTGGAGACAGTAGGCTCCTACGAGCAGTACTTC; CDR3 protein: CASSQALETVGSYEQYF
V gene: TRBV5-8; CDR3 length: 13; clone size: .; D gene: .; J gene: TRBJ1-1; CDR3 DNA: TGTGCCAGCAGCTTCAGGCAGAACACTGAAGCTTTCTTT; CDR3 protein: CASSFRQNTEAFF
V gene: TRBV15; CDR3 length: 14; clone size: .; D gene: .; J gene: TRBJ2-1; CDR3 DNA: TGTGCCACCAGCAACGGGGGGACAGGAAAGGGGCAGTTCTTC; CDR3 protein: CATSNGGTGKGQFF
V gene: TRBV3-1/TRBV3-2; CDR3 length: 14; clone size: .; D gene: .; J gene: TRBJ2-2; CDR3 DNA: TGTGCCAGCAGCCAAGATCCGTACACCGGGGAGCTGTTTTTT; CDR3 protein: CASSQDPYTGELFF
V gene: TRBV6-6; CDR3 length: 13; clone size: .; D gene: .; J gene: TRBJ2-7; CDR3 DNA: TGTGCCAGTCTGGAGGGGCAGTCCTACGAGCAGTACTTC; CDR3 protein: CASLEGQSYEQYF
V gene: TRBV6-5; CDR3 length: 15; clone size: .; D gene: TRBD2; J gene: TRBJ2-2; CDR3 DNA: TGTGCCAGCAGTTACTCGGAAAGCGGGGGTGGGGAGCTGTTTTTT; CDR3 protein: CASSYSESGGGELFF
V gene: TRBV4-2; CDR3 length: 14; clone size: few; D gene: TRBD1; J gene: TRBJ1-1; CDR3 DNA: TGTGCCAGCAGCCAGCAACCCCGGGACAGGACGGCTTTCTTT; CDR3 protein: CASSQQPRDRTAFF
V gene: TRBV5-1; CDR3 length: 15; clone size: .; D gene: .; J gene: TRBJ1-2; CDR3 DNA: TGCGCCAGCAGTTTACAGGGAGAGTTTGAAGGAGGCTACACCTTC; CDR3 protein: CASSLQGEFEGGYTF
V gene: TRBV2; CDR3 length: 16; clone size: .; D gene: TRBD2; J gene: TRBJ2-1; CDR3 DNA: TGTGCCAGCAGTCGAAGCGGGGGAAGCTCCTACAATGAGCAGTTCTTC; CDR3 protein: CASSRSGGSSYNEQFF
V gene: TRBV28; CDR3 length: 15; clone size: once; D gene: .; J gene: TRBJ1-1; CDR3 DNA: TGTGCCAGCAGTCCCAGGGCGGCTCTGAACACTGAAGCTTTCTTT; CDR3 protein: CASSPRAALNTEAFF
V gene: TRBV29-1; CDR3 length: 13; clone size: .; D gene: TRBD1; J gene: TRBJ1-1; CDR3 DNA: TGCAGCGTATCACAGGGGGCCGTAGCTGAAGCTTTCTTT; CDR3 protein: CSVSQGAVAEAFF
V gene: TRBV11-3; CDR3 length: 15; clone size: .; D gene: TRBD2; J gene: TRBJ2-1; CDR3 DNA: TGTGCCAGCAGCCCGGGACTAGCGGGGACTAATGAGCAGTTCTTC; CDR3 protein: CASSPGLAGTNEQFF
V gene: TRBV5-5; CDR3 length: 15; clone size: .; D gene: TRBD1; J gene: TRBJ2-1; CDR3 DNA: TGTGCCAGCAGCTCCGGACAGGGGGCTTACAATGAGCAGTTCTTC; CDR3 protein: CASSSGQGAYNEQFF
V gene: TRBV20-1; CDR3 length: 12; clone size: once; D gene: .; J gene: TRBJ1-5; CDR3 DNA: TGCAGTGCCAGTAAGGGGGATCAGCCCCAGCATTTT; CDR3 protein: CSASKGDQPQHF
V gene: TRBV3-1/TRBV3-2; CDR3 length: 14; clone size: .; D gene: TRBD2; J gene: TRBJ2-5; CDR3 DNA: TGTGCCAGCAGCCAAGCCCCCCCGGGGGGGACCCAGTACTTC; CDR3 protein: CASSQAPPGGTQYF
V gene: TRBV30; CDR3 length: 11; clone size: few; D gene: .; J gene: TRBJ1-2; CDR3 DNA: TGTGCCTGGAGTAACACATATGGCTACACCTTC; CDR3 protein: CAWSNTYGYTF
V gene: TRBV4-1; CDR3 length: 15; clone size: .; D gene: .; J gene: TRBJ1-2; CDR3 DNA: TGCGCCAGCAGCCAAGATGGGGCAGGGCGGGGTGGCTACACCTTC; CDR3 protein: CASSQDGAGRGGYTF
V gene: TRBV6-5; CDR3 length: 15; clone size: few; D gene: TRBD1; J gene: TRBJ1-3; CDR3 DNA: TGTGCCAGCAGTCAGGGACAGAGCTCTGGAAACACCATATATTTT; CDR3 protein: CASSQGQSSGNTIYF
V gene: TRBV30; CDR3 length: 17; clone size: .; D gene: .; J gene: TRBJ1-6; CDR3 DNA: TGTGCCTGGAGTGTACTCAGGGTTGGGATTTTGAATTCACCCCTCCACTTT; CDR3 protein: CAWSVLRVGILNSPLHF
V gene: TRBV5-1; CDR3 length: 14; clone size: once; D gene: TRBD1; J gene: TRBJ1-2; CDR3 DNA: TGCGCCAGCAGCTTGGGACAGGGGATCTATGGCTACACCTTC; CDR3 protein: CASSLGQGIYGYTF
V gene: TRBV7-3; CDR3 length: 14; clone size: .; D gene: TRBD1; J gene: TRBJ2-7; CDR3 DNA: TGTGCCAGCAGCCCCGGGACAGGGTCCTACGAGCAGTACTTC; CDR3 protein: CASSPGTGSYEQYF
V gene: TRBV2; CDR3 length: 15; clone size: few; D gene: TRBD1; J gene: TRBJ1-5; CDR3 DNA: TGTGCCAGCAGTACCGGACAGGGAAGAAATCAGCCCCAGCATTTT; CDR3 protein: CASSTGQGRNQPQHF
V gene: TRBV5-1; CDR3 length: 16; clone size: few; D gene: TRBD1; J gene: TRBJ2-2; CDR3 DNA: TGCGCCAGCAGCCCCCTGGGACAGGGATTCACCGGGGAGCTGTTTTTT; CDR3 protein: CASSPLGQGFTGELFF
V gene: TRBV27; CDR3 length: 14; clone size: .; D gene: TRBD1; J gene: TRBJ1-2; CDR3 DNA: TGTGCCAGCAGTTTAGGGGGACAGCATTATGGCTACACCTTC; CDR3 protein: CASSLGGQHYGYTF
V gene: TRBV6-5; CDR3 length: 14; clone size: .; D gene: TRBD1; J gene: TRBJ1-6; CDR3 DNA: TGTGCCAGCAGTAACAGGGGGCGCGGATCACCCCTCCACTTT; CDR3 protein: CASSNRGRGSPLHF
V gene: TRBV3-1/TRBV3-2; CDR3 length: 14; clone size: .; D gene: .; J gene: TRBJ2-1; CDR3 DNA: TGTGCCAGCAGCCCACGGAGCTCCTACAATGAGCAGTTCTTC; CDR3 protein: CASSPRSSYNEQFF
V gene: TRBV5-1; CDR3 length: 19; clone size: .; D gene: TRBD2; J gene: TRBJ2-2; CDR3 DNA: TGCGCCAGCAGCCGTCGGACTAGCGGGGGTCGCGCGAACACCGGGGAGCTGTTTTTT; CDR3 protein: CASSRRTSGGRANTGELFF
V gene: TRBV9; CDR3 length: 15; clone size: .; D gene: TRBD2; J gene: TRBJ2-1; CDR3 DNA: TGTGCCAGCAGCGCGGGGACTAGCGTATGGAATGAGCAGTTCTTC; CDR3 protein: CASSAGTSVWNEQFF
V gene: TRBV7-8; CDR3 length: 15; clone size: .; D gene: .; J gene: TRBJ1-3; CDR3 DNA: TGTGCCAGCAGCCTTATGCACGGACAGTTAAACACCATATATTTT; CDR3 protein: CASSLMHGQLNTIYF
V gene: TRBV19; CDR3 length: 16; clone size: .; D gene: TRBD1; J gene: TRBJ1-3; CDR3 DNA: TGTGCCAGTAGTGCCCGGACCGGGACAGGGGGAAACACCATATATTTT; CDR3 protein: CASSARTGTGGNTIYF
V gene: TRBV19; CDR3 length: 14; clone size: .; D gene: TRBD2; J gene: TRBJ2-3; CDR3 DNA: TGTGCCAGTAGCCTAGCGGGGCGCACAGATACGCAGTATTTT; CDR3 protein: CASSLAGRTDTQYF
V gene: TRBV11-2; CDR3 length: 15; clone size: .; D gene: TRBD1; J gene: TRBJ1-1; CDR3 DNA: TGTGCCAGCAGCAGATCCGGGACAGCGAACACTGAAGCTTTCTTT; CDR3 protein: CASSRSGTANTEAFF